This T cell receptor (beta chain) emerged from a study of blood T cell repertoires in COVID-19. Cohort 3 donors counted as recovered after two negative PCRs, clearance, or resolved symptoms. CDR1 is SEHNR and CDR2 is FQNEAQ in the germline V gene (reference sequence). V lost 3 bases and J lost 2; bases outside the gene matches: 5. CDR3 size: 15 residues. Generated by immunoSEQ multiplex PCR, the TCRdb table keeps only in-frame clones and is missing some. Among about 380,000 clones listed, more than 70% were seen once. Input material: PBMCs or T cells enriched from blood (not recorded which). V and J are TRBV7-9 and TRBJ2-7; the match to TRBD2 covers 9 bases. The receptor was derived from a man aged 25 to 40 who had recovered from COVID-19. The CDR3 region has the DNA TGTGCCAGCAGCTTCCCTAGCGGGGAAACCTACGAGCAGTACTTC. It specifies CASSFPSGETYEQYF.